These 24 T cell receptor beta chains were sequenced from one sample in a study of shared clonotypes between healthy human individuals. Sequencing used immunoSEQ multiplex PCR; TCRdb keeps in-frame clones, though not all of them. The sample shows about 1.1 million clones, more than 75% of them seen only once. The specimen sequenced was memory CD4+ T cells from PBMCs. Subset given: CD45RA-negative fraction. Every receptor here comes from a man aged 18 to 30 in good health. Some clones in this sample may be carry-over from other donors' samples.

The chain carries TRBV2 and TRBJ2-1; 7 bases map to TRBD1. After removal of 4 bases from V and 4 bases from J, the junction contained 7 bases not matched to a gene. CDR3 length: 15 residues. Germline V gene lookup returns CDR1 SNHLY and CDR2 FYNNEI. The CDR3 spells CASSATGEQYNEQFF. CDR3 coding DNA: TGTGCCAGCAGTGCCACAGGGGAACAGTACAATGAGCAGTTCTTC.

The gene calls are TRBV9 and TRBJ2-1; D remains unclear. Trimming stripped 2 bases from V and 7 bases from J, with 10 bases between. Germline V CDR1 and CDR2: SGDLS, YYNGEE. The CDR3 covers 13 residues. The CDR3: CASSVDVKNEQFF. CDR3 sequence (DNA): TGTGCCAGCAGCGTTGATGTCAAGAATGAGCAGTTCTTC. The full variable domain, rest sourced from reference TRBV9 and TRBJ2-1, is DSGVTQTPKHLITATGQRVTLRCSPRSGDLSVYWYQQSLDQGLQFLIQYYNGEERAKGNILERFSAQQFPDLHSELNLSSLELGDSALYFCASSVDVKNEQFFGPGTRLTVL.

The chain is built from TRBV5-1 and TRBJ2-3; 9 positions agree with TRBD2. The CDR3 consists of 16 residues. The J segment lost 1 base and the V segment lost 4 bases, leaving 7 bases of the junction unmatched. Germline assignment: CDR1 SGHRS and CDR2 YFSETQ. The CDR3 region is CASSPGVAGGTDTQYF. CDR3 sequence (DNA): TGCGCCAGCAGCCCCGGGGTAGCGGGAGGCACAGATACGCAGTATTTT.

This chain connects TRBV28 to TRBJ1-2; D gene uncertain. This CDR3 contains 16 residues. Trimming shortened V by 6 bases and J by 5 bases, and 22 bases separated the two germline ends. CDR1 MDHEN and CDR2 SYDVKM come from the germline V gene. The CDR3 reads CASSFSSRADSYGYTF. In DNA, the CDR3 is TGTGCCAGCAGCTTCTCCTCCCGGGCAGACTCTTATGGCTACACCTTC.

With regard to this clone: The identical CDR3 is also encoded by other nucleotide sequences in the sample. The V and J genes are TRBV4-3 and TRBJ2-5, with D perhaps matching TRBD1 (6 bases). The V gene's germline CDR1 is LGHNA and CDR2 YSLEER. The CDR3 totals 15 residues. The ends were cut back, 1 base at V and 0 bases at J, with 9 bases in the middle. CDR3 loop: CASSQGQGYQETQYF. The CDR3 DNA reads TGCGCCAGCAGCCAAGGTCAGGGGTACCAAGAGACCCAGTACTTC.

This clone has a handful of counts. The chain joins TRBV30 to TRBJ2-1; TRBD1 is a possible D gene (5 bases). This CDR3 has 15 amino acids. Germline V lookup: CDR1 GTSNPN, CDR2 SVGIG (reference sequence). The V and J ends lost 1 base and 4 bases respectively, with 14 bases between them. DNA for the CDR3: TGTGCCTGGAGTGGGGGCCCGCCAATTTACAATGAGCAGTTCTTC. It yields the protein CAWSGGPPIYNEQFF.

The gene calls are TRBV2 and TRBJ2-7; D is unclear. CDR3 length equals 14 residues. Trimming removed 4 bases at V and 0 bases at J, with 10 bases between. Germline-derived CDR1 and CDR2 are SNHLY and FYNNEI. The CDR3 coding sequence is TGTGCCAGCAGTGGCGGACGGAGCTCCTACGAGCAGTACTTC. This translates into CASSGGRSSYEQYF.

V is TRBV20-1 and J is TRBJ2-5; D uncertain. Germline assignment: CDR1 DFQATT and CDR2 SNEGSKA (reference sequence). The CDR3 has 10 amino acids. V lost 6 bases and J 6 bases, leaving 8 bases between the germline ends. The CDR3 DNA is TGCAGTGCCGAGTCCCAGACCCAGTACTTC. Amino acid sequence: CSAESQTQYF.

The chain combines TRBV18 with TRBJ2-7; D perhaps matches TRBD2 (5 bases). The CDR3 length is 14 residues. Trimming shortened V by 2 bases and J by 0 bases, and 8 bases separated the two germline ends. CDR1 KGHSH and CDR2 LQKENI come from the germline V gene. CDR3 in amino acids: CASSPGLSSYEQYF. The CDR3 DNA sequence: TGTGCCAGCTCACCAGGACTTTCCTCCTACGAGCAGTACTTC.

About this clone itself: This likely stems from a read error, as it lies one base from a far larger clone. The rearrangement uses TRBV11-2 and TRBJ2-6; D gene ambiguous. Germline assignment: CDR1 SGHAT and CDR2 FQNNGV. The CDR3 has 14 residues. V dropped 4 bases and J dropped 0 bases, with 4 bases sitting between them. CDR3 in DNA: TGTGCCAGCAGCTGGGGCTCTGGGGCCAACGTCCTGACTTTC. Translating gives CASSWGSGANVLTF.

The genes are TRBV7-9 and TRBJ1-6, with 10 bases lining up with TRBD1. The CDR3 is 15 residues long. Germline loops: CDR1 SEHNR, CDR2 FQNEAQ (reference sequence). V gave up 5 bases and J gave up 6 bases; unmatched junction bases: 4. The CDR3 DNA follows: TGTGCCAGCAGCCTGAGGGACAGGGGTAATTCACCCCTCCACTTT. This sequence encodes CASSLRDRGNSPLHF.

This clone was found a few times. In nucleotides, the CDR3 is TGTGCCAGCATGATCCAGGGGGCCGGGGAGACCCAGTACTTC. Its protein product is CASMIQGAGETQYF. The chain uses TRBV6-6 and TRBJ2-5, with 8 positions matching TRBD1. The CDR3 is made up of 14 amino acids. Germline assignment: CDR1 MNHNY and CDR2 SVGAGI (reference sequence). V shed 7 bases and J 5 bases; nucleotides not matched to a gene: 9.

This clone was detected only a few times. The chain joins TRBV9 to TRBJ2-3; 7 bases fit TRBD2. V gave up 3 bases and J gave up 2 bases; unmatched junction bases: 6. Germline CDR1 SGDLS, CDR2 YYNGEE. This CDR3 has 15 residues. For the CDR3, the DNA is TGTGCCAGCAGCGGAACAGCGGGGCCCACAGATACGCAGTATTTT. Translating it yields CASSGTAGPTDTQYF. Variable domain in full (rest from reference TRBV9 and TRBJ2-3): DSGVTQTPKHLITATGQRVTLRCSPRSGDLSVYWYQQSLDQGLQFLIQYYNGEERAKGNILERFSAQQFPDLHSELNLSSLELGDSALYFCASSGTAGPTDTQYFGPGTRLTVL.

J is TRBJ2-3 and V is TRBV20-1; D is unresolved. This CDR3 has 11 amino acids. Germline CDR1 reads DFQATT; CDR2 reads SNEGSKA (reference sequence). V lost 5 bases, J lost 4 bases, and 7 bases lay in between. CDR3 loop: CSAPIADTQYF. The CDR3 DNA is TGCAGTGCTCCTATCGCAGATACGCAGTATTTT.

The chain couples TRBV7-3 to TRBJ2-1, with D tentatively TRBD1 (5 bases). Germline V gives CDR1 SGHTA, CDR2 FQGTGA. Trimming removed 6 bases at V and 8 bases at J, with 11 bases between. The CDR3 is 12 amino acids. CDR3 region: CASRGVGHEQFF. The CDR3, as DNA: TGTGCCAGCAGAGGGGTCGGCCATGAGCAGTTCTTC. The complete variable domain, with remaining parts taken from reference TRBV7-3 and TRBJ2-1, reads GAGVSQTPSNKVTEKGKYVELRCDPISGHTALYWYRQSLGQGPEFLIYFQGTGAADDSGLPNDRFFAVRPEGSVSTLKIQRTERGDSAVYLCASRGVGHEQFFGPGTRLTVL.

The chain combines TRBV4-2 with TRBJ2-7, with D tentatively TRBD1 or TRBD2 (6 bases each). This CDR3 is built from 12 residues. Germline CDR1 LGHNA, CDR2 YNFKEQ. Trimming pared 5 bases from V and 6 bases from J, leaving 11 bases between. The chain's CDR3 is CASSKTGAEQYF. The DNA for the CDR3 is TGTGCCAGCAGCAAAACGGGGGCCGAGCAGTACTTC.

The V call is TRBV11-3, the J call TRBJ2-3; D is ambiguous. Germline V gene sequence: CDR1 SGHNT, CDR2 YENEEA. The CDR3 is made up of 15 amino acids. Trimming cost V 5 bases and J 0 bases, with 12 bases left between them. In nucleotides, the CDR3 is TGTGCCAGCAGCCCCGGCACCACTAGCACAGATACGCAGTATTTT. Its translation: CASSPGTTSTDTQYF.

The J gene is TRBJ1-2, the V gene TRBV15; D possibly corresponds to TRBD1 (5 bases). This CDR3 has 15 amino acids. The germline gives CDR1 LNHNV, CDR2 YYDKDF (reference sequence). Deletions cut 0 bases from V and 0 bases from J, with 8 bases between. The CDR3: CATSREMTANYGYTF. The CDR3 bases are TGTGCCACCAGCAGAGAAATGACAGCTAACTATGGCTACACCTTC.

V and J are TRBV7-6 and TRBJ1-3; possibly TRBD1 for D (5 bases). The CDR3 extends over 16 amino acids. Trimming stripped 3 bases from V and 4 bases from J, with 16 bases between. Per germline, CDR1 SGHVS and CDR2 FNYEAQ. The CDR3 DNA reads TGTGCCAGCAGCTTTCTCGCTTCGGGGGTAGGAAACACCATATATTTT. Translated, it gives CASSFLASGVGNTIYF.

The genes are TRBV2 and TRBJ2-2, with D possibly being TRBD1 (6 bases). Per the germline V gene, CDR1 is SNHLY and CDR2 is FYNNEI. V was clipped by 4 bases and J by 1 base, with 7 bases between them. This CDR3 region has 14 residues. CDR3 protein: CASSGGQNTGELFF. In DNA form, the CDR3 reads TGTGCCAGCAGTGGGGGACAGAACACCGGGGAGCTGTTTTTT.

This clone appeared many times. In the same sample, other DNA sequences code for this CDR3. The V gene is TRBV28, the J gene TRBJ1-4; D perhaps matches TRBD1 (5 bases). Germline-derived CDR1 and CDR2 are MDHEN and SYDVKM. Trimming stripped 2 bases from V and 0 bases from J, with 7 bases between. This CDR3 has 15 residues. The CDR3 region has the DNA TGTGCCAGCAGTTTAACAGGTGCAACTAATGAAAAACTGTTTTTT. Its protein is CASSLTGATNEKLFF.

V usage is TRBV10-2 and J usage is TRBJ2-7; tentatively, D is TRBD1 (5 bases). Germline V gene sequence: CDR1 WSHSY, CDR2 SAAADI. V shed 4 bases and J shed 5 bases, with 9 bases lying between them. The CDR3 runs to 12 residues. The CDR3 reads CASSVGVNEQYF. For the CDR3, the DNA is TGCGCCAGCAGTGTAGGGGTGAACGAGCAGTACTTC.

The chain combines TRBV6-1 with TRBJ1-5, with 8 bases matching TRBD1. Looked up from germline, CDR1 is MNHNS and CDR2 is SASEGT. V was pared by 4 bases and J by 3 bases, with 8 bases of the junction left unmatched. The length of the CDR3 is 16 residues. CDR3 DNA sequence: TGTGCCAGCAGTGCGCCGGGACAGGCGCCCAATCAGCCCCAGCATTTT. This encodes CASSAPGQAPNQPQHF.

This clone was found once. V is TRBV6-1 and J is TRBJ1-2, with D perhaps TRBD1 (6 bases). V lost 6 bases, J lost 8 bases, and 13 bases lay in between. The germline CDR1 and CDR2 sequences are MNHNS and SASEGT. The CDR3 spans 12 residues. CDR3 in amino acids: CASRPTGYGYTF. The CDR3 region has the DNA TGTGCCAGCAGACCGACAGGTTACGGCTACACCTTC.